The next 20 T cell receptor beta chains were all read from a single sample in a study of T-cell memory formation after mild COVID-19. TCRdb redid the calling of the 5' RACE reads with MiXCR, one entry per CDR3 protein. The sample contains 150,000 to 200,000 distinct CDR3 sequences, approximately 10% of which appear only once. Sequenced sample: PBMCs or a T cell subset sorted from them (not recorded which). These receptors were collected from a man younger than 35 who had mild COVID-19 (a few samples of this study predate the infection). Cell type and time point are not known.

This clonotype occurred many times. CDR3: CASSLSTGLDEQFF. The CDR3 DNA is TGTGCCAGCAGCCTCAGTACCGGTCTCGATGAGCAGTTCTTC. J is TRBJ2-1 and V is TRBV12-3 or TRBV12-4, with D hard to call. V was trimmed by 6 bases and J by 8 bases, leaving 17 bases between them. This CDR3 contains 14 residues.

This clonotype was seen more than once but under ten times. J is TRBJ1-1 and V is TRBV4-2, with unresolved D. The CDR3 spans 15 residues. From germline, CDR1 is LGHNA and CDR2 YNFKEQ. V lost 8 bases, J lost 1 base, and 17 bases lay in between. Written as DNA, the CDR3 is TGTGCCAGCCACGAGACTGCCTTCGGGAACACTGAAGCTTTCTTT. Protein product: CASHETAFGNTEAFF.

Ten or more counts support this clonotype. The chain employs TRBV12-3 or TRBV12-4 and TRBJ2-3, with 8 bases matching TRBD2. J was trimmed by 4 bases and V by 6 bases; bases with no gene match: 9. The CDR3 is 15 amino acids. The CDR3 is CASSSGGAGSDTQYF. The DNA for the CDR3 is TGTGCCAGCAGCTCGGGGGGGGCGGGGTCAGATACGCAGTATTTT.

This clonotype appeared many times. V usage is TRBV7-9 and J usage is TRBJ2-3; 7 positions match TRBD2. The junction had 6 bases not matched to a gene; V was cut back by 3 bases and J by 3 bases. Germline loops: CDR1 SEHNR, CDR2 FQNEAQ (reference sequence). The CDR3 covers 15 residues. In DNA form, the CDR3 reads TGTGCCAGCAGCTTTGCGGGGGAAGTTACAGATACGCAGTATTTT. Protein product: CASSFAGEVTDTQYF.

V usage is TRBV7-2 and J usage is TRBJ1-2; 7 bases map to TRBD1. Germline V gene sequence: CDR1 SGHTA, CDR2 FQGNSA. V lost 5 bases, J lost 4 bases, and 7 bases stayed unmatched. The CDR3 is 14 residues long. The CDR3 coding sequence is TGTGCCAGCAGCCTAGGGGGACAGCCCTATGGCTACACCTTC. Amino acids: CASSLGGQPYGYTF.

This clonotype was found many times. The gene calls are TRBV15 and TRBJ1-6; unclear D gene. With 0 bases removed from V and 10 bases from J, the gap between germline ends came to 16 bases. The CDR3 has 16 residues. CDR1 LNHNV and CDR2 YYDKDF come from the germline V gene (reference sequence). The CDR3 coding sequence is TGTGCCACCAGCAGAGATGCGGACGGGCCCAGATCACCCCTCCACTTT. Protein: CATSRDADGPRSPLHF.

This clonotype was observed many times. The chain uses TRBV6-8 and TRBJ2-5, with D possibly called TRBD1 or TRBD2 (5 bases each). This CDR3 is built from 13 residues. CDR1 and CDR2 from the germline V gene are MNHGY and SAAAGT. The V end was cut by 9 bases, the J end by 4 bases, with 15 bases between. The CDR3 reads CARDNRDGETQYF. The CDR3 DNA reads as TGTGCCAGGGACAACCGGGACGGAGAGACCCAGTACTTC.

This chain links TRBV11-2 with TRBJ2-2; a possible D gene is TRBD2 (5 bases). V was cut by 5 bases and J by 4 bases, with 8 bases left in between. This CDR3 has 13 amino acids. The germline CDR1 and CDR2 sequences are SGHAT and FQNNGV. CDR3 loop: CASSPGLTGELFF. CDR3 nucleotide sequence: TGTGCCAGCAGCCCTGGACTCACCGGGGAGCTGTTTTTT.

This chain joins TRBV30 and TRBJ1-5; 7 bases are a match to TRBD1. V gave up 4 bases and J gave up 5 bases; unmatched junction bases: 11. This CDR3 contains 15 residues. Germline lookup yields CDR1 GTSNPN and CDR2 SVGIG (reference sequence). CDR3 coding DNA: TGTGCCTGGAAATCTCCGGACAGGAGAGATCAGCCCCAGCATTTT. It yields the protein CAWKSPDRRDQPQHF.

This rearrangement joins TRBV5-6 to TRBJ1-1; 7 bases align to TRBD1. Per germline, CDR1 SGHDT and CDR2 YYEEEE. The V and J ends lost 5 bases and 11 bases, in that order; junction bases with no gene match: 12. There are 13 residues in the CDR3. The CDR3 loop is CASSLTRGGPAFF. In DNA, the CDR3 is TGTGCCAGCAGTCTAACCAGGGGGGGTCCCGCTTTCTTT.

The chain carries TRBV6-4 and TRBJ1-1; maybe TRBD1 (5 bases). Trimming took 10 bases from V and 0 from J, leaving 15 bases between them. The germline V gene encodes CDR1 MRHNA and CDR2 SNTAGT. This CDR3 has 14 amino acids. The chain's CDR3 is CANPQDFMNTEAFF. Written as DNA, the CDR3 is TGTGCCAATCCACAGGACTTCATGAACACTGAAGCTTTCTTT.

This clonotype was picked up many times. This rearrangement joins TRBV20-1 to TRBJ1-2; D call uncertain. Looked up from germline, CDR1 is DFQATT and CDR2 is SNEGSKA (reference sequence). This CDR3 is 12 amino acids long. Between the trimmed V and J ends, which lost 3 bases and 0 bases, there was a span of 5 bases. CDR3: CSARTPNYGYTF. CDR3 bases: TGCAGTGCTAGGACACCTAACTATGGCTACACCTTC.

This chain joins TRBV6-2 or TRBV6-3 and TRBJ2-2; TRBD1 agrees at 8 bases. The V gene end was trimmed by 6 bases and the J gene end by 4 bases; junction bases not matched to a gene: 7. The CDR3 runs 15 residues. The V gene's germline CDR1 is MNHEY and CDR2 SVGEGT. Here the CDR3 reads CASSRGQGTTGELFF. Here the CDR3 DNA reads TGTGCCAGCAGCCGTGGACAGGGTACCACCGGGGAGCTGTTTTTT.

This clonotype has just a few counts. The J gene is TRBJ2-1, the V gene TRBV7-3, with 7 nucleotides matching TRBD2. Germline-derived CDR1 and CDR2 are SGHTA and FQGTGA. The CDR3 runs 15 residues. With V trimmed by 5 bases and J by 8 bases, 12 bases remained unmatched. The CDR3: CASSPRTSSLHEQFF. The CDR3 DNA reads TGTGCCAGCAGCCCGCGGACTAGTTCCCTCCATGAGCAGTTCTTC.

This chain uses TRBV29-1 with TRBJ1-1, with D possibly TRBD1 on 5 matching bases. This CDR3 contains 15 residues. Trimming cost V 2 bases and J 3 bases, with 16 bases left between them. Germline V gene sequence: CDR1 SQVTM, CDR2 ANQGSEA. The CDR3 DNA sequence: TGCAGCGTTGAACGGCAGGGTACTGGATACACTGAAGCTTTCTTT. It specifies CSVERQGTGYTEAFF.

The V call is TRBV12-2, the J call TRBJ2-6; the table's D call TRBD1 went unverified against the DNA. TRBV12-2 is deemed a pseudogene. The CDR3 sequence is 17 residues long. CDR3 residues: CASRPRGIGSGANVLTF. CDR3 nucleotides: TGTGCAAGTCGGCCTAGGGGCATCGGGTCTGGGGCCAACGTCCTGACTTTC.

This clonotype has a handful of counts. This sequence joins TRBV10-2 and TRBJ1-5; TRBD1 is a possible D gene (6 bases). Germline CDR1 and CDR2: WSHSY and SAAADI. This CDR3 is 12 amino acids long. Trimming took 6 bases from V and 8 from J, leaving 11 bases between them. CDR3 sequence reads: CASSGGRKPQHF. The CDR3, as DNA: TGCGCCAGCAGCGGGGGGCGGAAGCCCCAGCATTTT.

The sample holds a few counts of this clonotype. In nucleotides, the CDR3 is TGCGCCAGCAGCCGGGGACTAGCGGGGGATGTGTTCTTC. This gives the protein CASSRGLAGDVFF. The J gene is TRBJ2-1, the V gene TRBV5-1; 14 bases are shared with TRBD2. This CDR3 spans 13 amino acids. Germline V gene lookup returns CDR1 SGHRS and CDR2 YFSETQ. V dropped 4 bases and J dropped 15; count of bases not matched to a gene: 6. The whole variable domain, remainder taken from reference TRBV5-1 and TRBJ2-1, is KAGVTQTPRYLIKTRGQQVTLSCSPISGHRSVSWYQQTPGQGLQFLFEYFSETQRNKGNFPGRFSGRQFSNSRSEMNVSTLELGDSALYLCASSRGLAGDVFFGPGTRLTVL.

The CDR3 region has the DNA TGTGCCACCGAACAGGGTTACGAGCAGTACTTC. It yields the protein CATEQGYEQYF. V usage is TRBV10-3 and J usage is TRBJ2-7, with a tentative D call TRBD1 (6 bases). The CDR3 has 11 residues. Trimming took off 10 bases at V and 4 bases at J, with 11 bases between the two ends. CDR1 is ENHRY and CDR2 is SYGVKD in the germline V gene.

This clonotype was counted at least ten times. This chain uses TRBV6-5 with TRBJ2-6; D unclear. The CDR3 has 12 residues. CDR1 and CDR2 from the germline V gene are MNHEY and SVGAGI. V lost 9 bases, J lost 0 bases, and 3 bases lay in between. This CDR3 is CASHSGANVLTF. DNA for the CDR3: TGTGCCAGTCACTCTGGGGCCAACGTCCTGACTTTC.